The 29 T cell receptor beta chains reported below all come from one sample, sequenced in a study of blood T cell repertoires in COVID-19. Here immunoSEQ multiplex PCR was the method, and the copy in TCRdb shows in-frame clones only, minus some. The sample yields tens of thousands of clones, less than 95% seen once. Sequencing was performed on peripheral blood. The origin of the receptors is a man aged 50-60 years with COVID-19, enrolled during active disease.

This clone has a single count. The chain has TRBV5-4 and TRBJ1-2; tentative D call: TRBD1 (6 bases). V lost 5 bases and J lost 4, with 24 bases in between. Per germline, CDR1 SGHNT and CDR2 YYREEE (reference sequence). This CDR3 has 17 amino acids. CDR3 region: CASSPPGGAPPSYGYTF. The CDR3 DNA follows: TGTGCCAGCAGTCCCCCTGGGGGGGCCCCCCCCAGCTATGGCTACACCTTC.

CDR3 coding DNA: TGTGCCAGCAGCTTGGGACTAGCGGGAAAGAACGAGCAGTACTTC. Translation: CASSLGLAGKNEQYF. The rearrangement links TRBV5-6 to TRBJ2-7; 11 bases match TRBD2. V shed 0 bases and J 5 bases; nucleotides not matched to a gene: 4. This CDR3 contains 15 residues. CDR1 is SGHDT and CDR2 is YYEEEE in the germline V gene.

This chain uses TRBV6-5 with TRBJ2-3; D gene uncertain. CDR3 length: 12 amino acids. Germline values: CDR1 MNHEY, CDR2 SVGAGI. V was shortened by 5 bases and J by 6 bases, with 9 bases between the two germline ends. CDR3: CASSTIGDTQYF. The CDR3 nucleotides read TGTGCCAGCAGTACTATTGGGGATACGCAGTATTTT.

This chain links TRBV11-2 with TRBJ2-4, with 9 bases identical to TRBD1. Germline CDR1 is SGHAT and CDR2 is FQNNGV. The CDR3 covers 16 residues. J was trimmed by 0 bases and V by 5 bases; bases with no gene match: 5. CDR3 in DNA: TGTGCCAGCAGCGGGGACAGGGCTTTAGCCAAAAACATTCAGTACTTC. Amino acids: CASSGDRALAKNIQYF.

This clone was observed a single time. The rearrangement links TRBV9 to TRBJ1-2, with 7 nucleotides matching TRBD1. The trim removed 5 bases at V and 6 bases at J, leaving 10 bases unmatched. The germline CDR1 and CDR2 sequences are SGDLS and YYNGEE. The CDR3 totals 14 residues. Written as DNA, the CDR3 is TGTGCCAGCAGTGCGACGGGACAGTCGAATGGCTACACCTTC. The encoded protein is CASSATGQSNGYTF.

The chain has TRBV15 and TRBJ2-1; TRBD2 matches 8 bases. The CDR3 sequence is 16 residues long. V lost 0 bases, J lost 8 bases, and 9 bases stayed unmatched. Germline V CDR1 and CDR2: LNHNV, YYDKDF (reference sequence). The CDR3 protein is CATSRDRRREVYEQFF. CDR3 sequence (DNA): TGTGCCACCAGCAGAGATCGACGGCGGGAGGTATATGAGCAGTTCTTC. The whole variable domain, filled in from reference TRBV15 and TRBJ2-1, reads DAMVIQNPRYQVTQFGKPVTLSCSQTLNHNVMYWYQQKSSQAPKLLFHYYDKDFNNEADTPDNFQSRRPNTSFCFLDIRSPGLGDTAMYLCATSRDRRREVYEQFFGPGTRLTVL.

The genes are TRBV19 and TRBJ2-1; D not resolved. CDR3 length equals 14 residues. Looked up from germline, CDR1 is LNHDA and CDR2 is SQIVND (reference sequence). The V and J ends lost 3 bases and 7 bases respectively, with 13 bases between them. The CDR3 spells CASSMSSPRNEQFF. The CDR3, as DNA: TGTGCCAGTAGTATGAGTTCCCCCCGAAATGAGCAGTTCTTC.

CDR3 in amino acids: CASSLGQGQKLFF. The CDR3 nucleotides read TGTGCCAGCAGCTTAGGACAGGGTCAAAAACTGTTTTTT. J is TRBJ1-4 and V is TRBV11-2; 7 bases align to TRBD1. The germline CDR1 and CDR2 sequences are SGHAT and FQNNGV. This CDR3 has 13 amino acids. Unmatched junction bases numbered 2, after V lost 1 base and J lost 9 bases.

The CDR3: CASSRLGTSSIDEQFF. The CDR3 DNA reads as TGTGCCAGCAGCCGACTTGGGACTAGCAGTATCGACGAGCAGTTCTTC. V is TRBV11-3 and J is TRBJ2-1; TRBD2 agrees at 9 bases. Germline V gene sequence: CDR1 SGHNT, CDR2 YENEEA. The CDR3 runs 16 residues. The ends lost 5 bases at V and 10 bases at J; junction bases unmatched: 15.

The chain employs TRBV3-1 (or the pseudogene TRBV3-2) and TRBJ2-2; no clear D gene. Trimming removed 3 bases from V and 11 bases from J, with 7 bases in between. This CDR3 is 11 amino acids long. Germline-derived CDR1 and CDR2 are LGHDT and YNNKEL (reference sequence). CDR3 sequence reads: CASSQRLELFF. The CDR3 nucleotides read TGTGCCAGCAGCCAGAGGTTAGAGCTGTTTTTT.

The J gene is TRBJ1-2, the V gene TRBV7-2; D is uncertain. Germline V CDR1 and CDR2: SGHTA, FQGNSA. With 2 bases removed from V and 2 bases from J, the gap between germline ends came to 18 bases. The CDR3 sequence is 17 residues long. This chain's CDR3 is CASSLWEESLSNYGYTF. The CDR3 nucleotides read TGTGCCAGCAGCTTATGGGAGGAGAGCCTTTCGAACTATGGCTACACCTTC.

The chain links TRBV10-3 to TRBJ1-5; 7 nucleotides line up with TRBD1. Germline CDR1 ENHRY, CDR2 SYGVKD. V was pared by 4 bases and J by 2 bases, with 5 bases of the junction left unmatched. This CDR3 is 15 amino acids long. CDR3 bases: TGTGCCATCAGTGCCACAGGGGAACGCAATCAGCCCCAGCATTTT. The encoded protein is CAISATGERNQPQHF.

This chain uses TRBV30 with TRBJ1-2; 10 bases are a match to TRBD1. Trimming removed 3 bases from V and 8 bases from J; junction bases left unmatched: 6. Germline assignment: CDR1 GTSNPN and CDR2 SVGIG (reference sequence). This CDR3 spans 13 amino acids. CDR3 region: CAWSGQGVGGYTF. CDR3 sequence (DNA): TGTGCCTGGAGCGGACAGGGGGTGGGAGGCTACACCTTC. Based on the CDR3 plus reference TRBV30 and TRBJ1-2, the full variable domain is SQTIHQWPATLVQPVGSPLSLECTVEGTSNPNLYWYRQAAGRGLQLLFYSVGIGQISSEVPQNLSASRPQDRQFILSSKKLLLSDSGFYLCAWSGQGVGGYTFGSGTRLTVV.

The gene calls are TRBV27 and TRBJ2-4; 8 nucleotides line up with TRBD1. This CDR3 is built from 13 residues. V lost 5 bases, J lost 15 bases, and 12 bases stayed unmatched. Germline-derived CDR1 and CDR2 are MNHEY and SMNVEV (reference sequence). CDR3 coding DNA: TGTGCCAGCAGTCCACAAAGGACAGGGAGCCTGTACTTC. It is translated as CASSPQRTGSLYF.

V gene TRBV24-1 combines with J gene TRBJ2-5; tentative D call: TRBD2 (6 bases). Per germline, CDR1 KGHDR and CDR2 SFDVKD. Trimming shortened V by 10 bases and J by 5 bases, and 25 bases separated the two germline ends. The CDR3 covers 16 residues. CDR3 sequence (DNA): TGTGCCACATCTCCTAGGTCCCCTGCGGGAAGGGAGACCCAGTACTTC. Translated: CATSPRSPAGRETQYF.

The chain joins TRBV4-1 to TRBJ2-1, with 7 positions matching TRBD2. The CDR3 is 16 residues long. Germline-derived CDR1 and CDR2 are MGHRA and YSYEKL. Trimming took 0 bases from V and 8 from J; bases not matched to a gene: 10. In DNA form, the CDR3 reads TGCGCCAGCAGCCAAGAGGCCCGACTAGCTAACTATGAGCAGTTCTTC. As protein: CASSQEARLANYEQFF.

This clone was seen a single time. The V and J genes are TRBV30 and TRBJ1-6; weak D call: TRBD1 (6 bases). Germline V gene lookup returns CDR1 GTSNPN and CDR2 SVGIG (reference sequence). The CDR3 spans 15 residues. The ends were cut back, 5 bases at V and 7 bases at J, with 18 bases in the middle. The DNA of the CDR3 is TGTGCCTGGGACTCTTTGGGGGCAGGGAATTCACCCCTCCACTTT. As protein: CAWDSLGAGNSPLHF.

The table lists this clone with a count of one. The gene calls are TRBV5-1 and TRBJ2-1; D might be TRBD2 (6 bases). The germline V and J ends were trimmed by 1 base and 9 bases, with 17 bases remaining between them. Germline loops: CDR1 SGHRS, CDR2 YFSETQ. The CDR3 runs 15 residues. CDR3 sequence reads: CASSLLLADGAEQFF. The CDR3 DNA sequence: TGCGCCAGCAGCTTGCTACTAGCCGACGGCGCTGAGCAGTTCTTC. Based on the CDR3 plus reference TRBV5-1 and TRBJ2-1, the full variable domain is KAGVTQTPRYLIKTRGQQVTLSCSPISGHRSVSWYQQTPGQGLQFLFEYFSETQRNKGNFPGRFSGRQFSNSRSEMNVSTLELGDSALYLCASSLLLADGAEQFFGPGTRLTVL.

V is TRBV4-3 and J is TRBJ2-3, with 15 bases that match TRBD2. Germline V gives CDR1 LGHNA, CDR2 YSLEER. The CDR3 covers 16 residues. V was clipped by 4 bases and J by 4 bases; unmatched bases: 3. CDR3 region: CASSLGLAGGPDTQYF. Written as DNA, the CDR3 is TGCGCCAGCAGCCTCGGACTAGCGGGAGGGCCAGATACGCAGTATTTT.

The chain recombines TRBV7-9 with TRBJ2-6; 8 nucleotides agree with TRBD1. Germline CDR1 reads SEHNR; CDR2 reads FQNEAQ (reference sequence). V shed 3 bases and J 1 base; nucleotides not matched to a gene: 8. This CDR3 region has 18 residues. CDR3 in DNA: TGTGCCAGCAGCTTGAAGGTCAGGGGGCGATCTGGGGCCAACGTCCTGACTTTC. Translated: CASSLKVRGRSGANVLTF.

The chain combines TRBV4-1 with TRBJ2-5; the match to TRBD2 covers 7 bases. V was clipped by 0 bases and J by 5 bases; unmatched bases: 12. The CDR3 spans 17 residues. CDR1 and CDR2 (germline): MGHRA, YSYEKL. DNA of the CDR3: TGCGCCAGCAGCCAAGATCCTAGCGGCCCATTATGGGAGACCCAGTACTTC. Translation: CASSQDPSGPLWETQYF.

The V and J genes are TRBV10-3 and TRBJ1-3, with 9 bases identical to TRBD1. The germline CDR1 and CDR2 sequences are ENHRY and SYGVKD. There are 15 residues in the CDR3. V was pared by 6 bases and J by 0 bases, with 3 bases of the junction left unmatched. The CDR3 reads CAIRPTGGSGNTIYF. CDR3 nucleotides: TGTGCCATCAGACCGACAGGGGGCTCTGGAAACACCATATATTTT.

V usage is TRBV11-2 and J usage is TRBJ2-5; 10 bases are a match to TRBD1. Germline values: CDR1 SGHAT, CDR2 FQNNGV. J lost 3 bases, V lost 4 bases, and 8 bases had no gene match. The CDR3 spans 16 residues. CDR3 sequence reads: CASSWSTGGAEETQYF. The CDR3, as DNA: TGTGCCAGCAGCTGGTCGACAGGGGGCGCGGAAGAGACCCAGTACTTC. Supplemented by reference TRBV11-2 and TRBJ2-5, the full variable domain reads EAGVAQSPRYKIIEKRQSVAFWCNPISGHATLYWYQQILGQGPKLLIQFQNNGVVDDSQLPKDRFSAERLKGVDSTLKIQPAKLEDSAVYLCASSWSTGGAEETQYFGPGTRLLVL.

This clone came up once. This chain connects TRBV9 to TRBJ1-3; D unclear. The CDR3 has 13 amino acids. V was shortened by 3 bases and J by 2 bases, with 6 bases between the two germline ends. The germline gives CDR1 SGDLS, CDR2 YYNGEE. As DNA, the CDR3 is TGTGCCAGCAGCGCACTCGCTGGAAACACCATATATTTT. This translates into CASSALAGNTIYF.

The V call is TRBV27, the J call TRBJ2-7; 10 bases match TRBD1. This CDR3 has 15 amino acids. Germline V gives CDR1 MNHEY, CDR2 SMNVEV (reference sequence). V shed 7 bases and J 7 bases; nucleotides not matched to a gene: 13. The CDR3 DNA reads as TGTGCCAGCAATCTACCGGGACAGGGGTCTCGTGAGCAGTACTTC. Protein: CASNLPGQGSREQYF.

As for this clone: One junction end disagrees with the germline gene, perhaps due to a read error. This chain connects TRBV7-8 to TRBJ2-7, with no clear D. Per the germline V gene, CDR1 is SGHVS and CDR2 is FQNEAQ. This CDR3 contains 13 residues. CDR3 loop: CASSLSLQHQKHF. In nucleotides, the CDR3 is TGTGCCAGCAGCTTATCCCTACAGCACCAAAAACACTTC.

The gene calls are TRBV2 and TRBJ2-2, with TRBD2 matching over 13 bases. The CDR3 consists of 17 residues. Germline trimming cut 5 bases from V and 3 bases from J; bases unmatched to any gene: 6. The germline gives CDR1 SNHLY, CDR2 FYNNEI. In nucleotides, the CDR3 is TGTGCCAGCAGTAAAGGACTAGCGGGAGCTTACACCGGGGAGCTGTTTTTT. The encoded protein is CASSKGLAGAYTGELFF.

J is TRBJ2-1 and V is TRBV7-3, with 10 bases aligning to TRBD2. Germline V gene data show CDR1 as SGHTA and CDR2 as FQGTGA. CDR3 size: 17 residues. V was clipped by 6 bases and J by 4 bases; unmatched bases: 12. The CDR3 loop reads CASSPFTSGKTYNEQFF. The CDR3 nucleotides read TGTGCCAGCAGTCCCTTTACTAGCGGGAAAACGTACAATGAGCAGTTCTTC.

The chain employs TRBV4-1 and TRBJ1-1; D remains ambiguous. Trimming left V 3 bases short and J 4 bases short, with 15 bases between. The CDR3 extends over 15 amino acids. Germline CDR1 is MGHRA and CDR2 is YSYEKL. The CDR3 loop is CASSHLLRRGTEAFF. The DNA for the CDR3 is TGCGCCAGCAGCCACCTACTCCGCCGGGGCACTGAAGCTTTCTTT.